These 30 T cell receptor beta chains were all obtained from the same sample, sequenced in a study of vaccination effects on CD4 cells after COVID-19. Pools of viral peptides were used by the ViraFEST assay to expand antigen-specific CD4+ T cells ahead of sequencing. Cells that had been cultured for approximately ten days were the source of isolated CD4+ T cells. Of the BNT162b2 and mRNA-1273 vaccines, participants received two doses of one or the other. The data were produced by immunoSEQ multiplex PCR, yet TCRdb's version contains in-frame clones alone and is incomplete. The data show almost 30,000 clones, with around 74% seen just once and 15% to 20% held by the top ten. Their antigens are not known. Sample: CD4+ T cells from PBMCs cultured with HCoV-OC43 spike peptides, taken after COVID-19 vaccination. Subset described: HCoV-OC43 spike overlapping peptide pool stimulation. The receptors here all came from a human donor who received a COVID-19 vaccine.

CDR3 nucleotides: TGTGCCAGCAGTTACCCCGGACTAGACCACAATGAGCAGTTCTTC. The encoded protein is CASSYPGLDHNEQFF. The chain carries TRBV6-5 and TRBJ2-1; 7 bases map to TRBD2. The CDR3 covers 15 residues. Germline CDR1 MNHEY, CDR2 SVGAGI. The V and J ends lost 2 bases and 5 bases, in that order; junction bases with no gene match: 6.

This chain's CDR3 is CASKGLAGHEQFF. The CDR3 DNA follows: TGTGCCAGCAAGGGACTAGCGGGGCATGAGCAGTTCTTC. The chain is built from TRBV30 and TRBJ2-1; 13 nucleotides match TRBD2. The CDR3 length is 13 residues. V shed 8 bases, J shed 8 bases, and the junction held 6 bases outside the gene matches. Germline CDR1 and CDR2: GTSNPN and SVGIG (reference sequence).

The chain recombines TRBV27 with TRBJ2-1, with TRBD1 matching 11 bases. The junction had 12 bases not matched to a gene; V was cut back by 4 bases and J by 7 bases. CDR1 is MNHEY, CDR2 SMNVEV, per germline (reference sequence). The CDR3 has 17 amino acids. Written as DNA, the CDR3 is TGTGCCAGCAGTTCGACCTCCGGACAGGGGGCTTATAATGAGCAGTTCTTC. Translated: CASSSTSGQGAYNEQFF.

The rearrangement joins TRBV6-5 to TRBJ2-5; 8 positions agree with TRBD2. CDR3 size: 16 residues. Germline V gene lookup returns CDR1 MNHEY and CDR2 SVGAGI. Losses at the gene ends were 0 bases for V and 2 bases for J; bases not matched to a gene: 5. CDR3 nucleotides: TGTGCCAGCAGTTACTCGAAACGGGGGGGGCAAGAGACCCAGTACTTC. Translated: CASSYSKRGGQETQYF.

V gene TRBV5-4 combines with J gene TRBJ2-7; 7 bases agree with TRBD1. The germline gives CDR1 SGHNT, CDR2 YYREEE (reference sequence). V lost 4 bases to trimming and J lost 5 bases; unmatched junction nucleotides: 12. This CDR3 is 15 amino acids long. CDR3 amino acids: CASSPVRQGIDEQYF. CDR3 sequence (DNA): TGTGCCAGCAGCCCCGTGAGACAGGGTATCGACGAGCAGTACTTC.

CDR3 in DNA: TGTGCCAGCAGCTTAGATGAGCAGTTCTTC. Protein product: CASSLDEQFF. V gene TRBV11-2 combines with J gene TRBJ2-1, with D unresolved. This CDR3 spans 10 amino acids. From germline, CDR1 is SGHAT and CDR2 FQNNGV. Trimming removed 0 bases at V and 9 bases at J, with 0 bases between.

The CDR3 bases are TGTGCCAGCAGTCGAGGGGTAACTGAAGCTTTCTTT. This encodes CASSRGVTEAFF. This chain connects TRBV7-9 to TRBJ1-1, with D perhaps matching TRBD1 (5 bases). This CDR3 has 12 residues. V lost 6 bases to trimming and J lost 5 bases, with 10 bases between them. Germline loops: CDR1 SEHNR, CDR2 FQNEAQ (reference sequence). Variable domain in full (rest from reference TRBV7-9 and TRBJ1-1): DTGVSQNPRHKITKRGQNVTFRCDPISEHNRLYWYRQTLGQGPEFLTYFQNEAQLEKSRLLSDRFSAERPKGSFSTLEIQRTEQGDSAMYLCASSRGVTEAFFGQGTRLTVV.

The CDR3 region is CAISDGYSGANVLTF. The CDR3 region has the DNA TGTGCCATCAGTGACGGCTACTCTGGGGCCAACGTCCTGACTTTC. The genes are TRBV10-3 and TRBJ2-6; no clear D gene. There are 15 residues in the CDR3. Trimming stripped 3 bases from V and 0 bases from J, with 6 bases between. Looked up from germline, CDR1 is ENHRY and CDR2 is SYGVKD.

In its sample, this clone was seen a few times. V is TRBV5-1 and J is TRBJ2-2; 8 bases agree with TRBD2. Germline-derived CDR1 and CDR2 are SGHRS and YFSETQ. Trimming removed 0 bases from V and 5 bases from J; junction bases left unmatched: 6. The CDR3 runs 16 residues. The CDR3 DNA reads as TGCGCCAGCAGCTTGGCCGGGGGGGTACCGACCGGGGAGCTGTTTTTT. This sequence encodes CASSLAGGVPTGELFF.

V is TRBV5-4 and J is TRBJ2-3, with TRBD2 identical over 12 bases. CDR1 is SGHNT, CDR2 YYREEE, per germline (reference sequence). J lost 2 bases, V lost 0 bases, and 7 bases had no gene match. CDR3 length: 18 residues. This CDR3 is CASSLGLAGGRNTDTQYF. CDR3 coding DNA: TGTGCCAGCAGCTTGGGGCTAGCGGGAGGGCGTAACACAGATACGCAGTATTTT.

The chain employs TRBV19 and TRBJ2-3; a possible D gene is TRBD1 (6 bases). Trimming stripped 3 bases from V and 0 bases from J, with 13 bases between. In germline, CDR1 is LNHDA, CDR2 SQIVND (reference sequence). The CDR3 spans 16 residues. In DNA, the CDR3 is TGTGCCAGTAGTATTGTCCAGGGGCCTAGCACAGATACGCAGTATTTT. Its translation is CASSIVQGPSTDTQYF.

The chain joins TRBV10-2 to TRBJ2-7, with 10 bases matching TRBD1. Germline V gives CDR1 WSHSY, CDR2 SAAADI. This CDR3 contains 17 residues. The J segment lost 2 bases and the V segment lost 4 bases, leaving 11 bases of the junction unmatched. As DNA, the CDR3 is TGCGCCAGCAGTGGATTACCGGGACAGGGGAATCCCTACGAGCAGTACTTC. Translated, it gives CASSGLPGQGNPYEQYF.

The rearrangement links TRBV5-1 to TRBJ2-1; 7 bases align to TRBD1. The CDR3 totals 16 residues. From germline, CDR1 is SGHRS and CDR2 YFSETQ. The J segment lost 4 bases and the V segment lost 3 bases, leaving 10 bases of the junction unmatched. In nucleotides, the CDR3 is TGCGCCAGCAGCTCCCTTTACACGGACAGGTACAATGAGCAGTTCTTC. This gives the protein CASSSLYTDRYNEQFF.

This clone was seen a single time. The chain couples TRBV11-2 to TRBJ1-1; 7 bases are a match to TRBD1. V lost 4 bases and J lost 3; bases outside the gene matches: 8. This CDR3 is built from 15 residues. CDR1 is SGHAT, CDR2 FQNNGV, per germline. The CDR3, as DNA: TGTGCCAGCAGCTCCCAGCCCCAGGGGGACACTGAAGCTTTCTTT. As protein: CASSSQPQGDTEAFF.

V usage is TRBV7-9 and J usage is TRBJ1-3; 9 bases agree with TRBD1. Germline loops: CDR1 SEHNR, CDR2 FQNEAQ (reference sequence). CDR3 length equals 15 residues. The junction had 5 bases not matched to a gene; V was cut back by 6 bases and J by 2 bases. This CDR3 is CASRPQGAPGNTIYF. Here the CDR3 DNA reads TGTGCCAGCAGACCACAGGGGGCGCCTGGAAACACCATATATTTT.

The chain is built from TRBV7-9 and TRBJ1-2; the D gene is possibly TRBD1 (5 bases). The CDR3 length is 18 residues. Germline values: CDR1 SEHNR, CDR2 FQNEAQ (reference sequence). V was pared by 5 bases and J by 0 bases, with 22 bases between. CDR3: CASSLGLGGTSTNYGYTF. The CDR3 region has the DNA TGTGCCAGCAGCCTCGGACTGGGGGGGACGTCAACTAACTATGGCTACACCTTC. Drawing the rest from reference TRBV7-9 and TRBJ1-2, the complete variable domain is DTGVSQNPRHKITKRGQNVTFRCDPISEHNRLYWYRQTLGQGPEFLTYFQNEAQLEKSRLLSDRFSAERPKGSFSTLEIQRTEQGDSAMYLCASSLGLGGTSTNYGYTFGSGTRLTVV.

The V and J genes are TRBV6-6 and TRBJ1-5, with 10 bases that match TRBD1. The germline V gene encodes CDR1 MNHNY and CDR2 SVGAGI (reference sequence). V was pared by 2 bases and J by 8 bases, with 0 bases of the junction left unmatched. This CDR3 region has 13 residues. CDR3 sequence: CASSYGTGEPQHF. CDR3 bases: TGTGCCAGCAGTTACGGGACAGGGGAGCCCCAGCATTTT.

The CDR3 DNA sequence: TGCGCCAGCAGTGACGGTGGGAGAAATCCCTCCCACACAGATACGCAGTATTTT. Translating it yields CASSDGGRNPSHTDTQYF. V and J are TRBV10-1 and TRBJ2-3; possibly TRBD2 for D (5 bases). V lost 3 bases to trimming and J lost 2 bases, with 21 bases between them. The CDR3 contains 18 residues. Germline V gene sequence: CDR1 WNHNN, CDR2 SYGVQD (reference sequence).

The chain joins TRBV3-1 (or the pseudogene TRBV3-2) to TRBJ2-1; D unclear. The CDR3 sequence is 12 residues long. The germline V gene has CDR1 LGHDT and CDR2 YNNKEL (reference sequence). V lost 1 base and J 10 bases, leaving 8 bases between the germline ends. The CDR3 is CASSQAFEEQFF. DNA of the CDR3: TGTGCCAGCAGCCAAGCATTCGAAGAGCAGTTCTTC.

This sequence joins TRBV7-9 and TRBJ2-2; D is possibly TRBD2 (6 bases). The germline V gene encodes CDR1 SEHNR and CDR2 FQNEAQ (reference sequence). The CDR3 is made up of 14 amino acids. The V end lost 6 bases, the J end lost 4 bases, and 12 bases lay between the germline ends. CDR3 protein: CASRGTELTGELFF. As DNA, the CDR3 is TGTGCCAGCAGGGGGACTGAACTCACCGGGGAGCTGTTTTTT.

This chain uses TRBV27 with TRBJ1-4, with 9 positions matching TRBD1. Trimming at V came to 5 bases and at J to 7 bases, leaving 5 bases not matched to a gene. Germline assignment: CDR1 MNHEY and CDR2 SMNVEV (reference sequence). The length of the CDR3 is 14 residues. DNA of the CDR3: TGTGCCAGCAGTGCACAGGGGGCCGCTGAAAAACTGTTTTTT. This gives the protein CASSAQGAAEKLFF. Using reference TRBV27 and TRBJ1-4 for the parts outside the CDR3, the full variable domain is EAQVTQNPRYLITVTGKKLTVTCSQNMNHEYMSWYRQDPGLGLRQIYYSMNVEVTDKGDVPEGYKVSRKEKRNFPLILESPSPNQTSLYFCASSAQGAAEKLFFGSGTQLSVL.

This clone is a singleton in its sample. The chain employs TRBV6-4 and TRBJ2-1; TRBD1 might be the D (6 bases). V lost 0 bases and J 5 bases, leaving 11 bases between the germline ends. The CDR3 is made up of 15 amino acids. Germline CDR1 and CDR2: MRHNA and SNTAGT. CDR3 amino acids: CASSDSGRGHNEQFF. In DNA, the CDR3 is TGTGCCAGCAGTGACTCGGGCAGGGGACACAATGAGCAGTTCTTC.

The CDR3 region has the DNA TGTGCCAGCAGCTTCGCAAGCAAGAACACTGAAGCTTTCTTT. Encoded protein: CASSFASKNTEAFF. The chain couples TRBV7-2 to TRBJ1-1, with unresolved D. V was trimmed by 3 bases and J by 1 base, leaving 9 bases between them. There are 14 residues in the CDR3. Germline CDR1 SGHTA, CDR2 FQGNSA. Variable domain in full (rest from reference TRBV7-2 and TRBJ1-1): GAGVSQSPSNKVTEKGKDVELRCDPISGHTALYWYRQSLGQGLEFLIYFQGNSAPDKSGLPSDRFSAERTGGSVSTLTIQRTQQEDSAVYLCASSFASKNTEAFFGQGTRLTVV.

The rearrangement uses TRBV3-1 (or the pseudogene TRBV3-2) and TRBJ2-1; no clear D gene. V was cut by 7 bases and J by 0 bases, with 13 bases left in between. Germline V gene data show CDR1 as LGHDT and CDR2 as YNNKEL (reference sequence). CDR3 length: 15 residues. The CDR3 nucleotides read TGTGCCAGCACGGAAGGTCTAAGCTCCTACAATGAGCAGTTCTTC. Its translation: CASTEGLSSYNEQFF.

The chain recombines TRBV18 with TRBJ2-3, with TRBD2 as a possible D gene (6 bases). The germline gives CDR1 KGHSH, CDR2 LQKENI. CDR3 size: 13 residues. Trimming removed 6 bases at V and 6 bases at J, with 13 bases between. DNA for the CDR3: TGTGCCAGCTCCGTACTGGAGGGGGATACGCAGTATTTT. Protein sequence: CASSVLEGDTQYF.

V is TRBV13 and J is TRBJ2-7; perhaps TRBD1 as D (7 bases). V dropped 5 bases and J dropped 6 bases, with 17 bases sitting between them. Looked up from germline, CDR1 is PRHDT and CDR2 is FYEKMQ (reference sequence). This CDR3 has 14 amino acids. In DNA form, the CDR3 reads TGTGCCAGCAGCAACCAACAGGGGCGGGGCGAGCAGTACTTC. It encodes CASSNQQGRGEQYF.

There are a few counts of this clone. The chain recombines TRBV19 with TRBJ1-6; a possible D gene is TRBD1 (5 bases). The CDR3 is 15 residues long. V dropped 5 bases and J dropped 6 bases, with 14 bases sitting between them. Per germline, CDR1 LNHDA and CDR2 SQIVND (reference sequence). The CDR3, as DNA: TGTGCCAGTAGTCCCCAGGGACTGGGTAATTCACCCCTCCACTTT. Residues: CASSPQGLGNSPLHF.

The gene calls are TRBV5-1 and TRBJ1-1; no clear D. Per the germline V gene, CDR1 is SGHRS and CDR2 is YFSETQ. Trimming left V 2 bases short and J 0 bases short, with 11 bases between. The CDR3 is made up of 15 amino acids. The CDR3 DNA follows: TGCGCCAGCAGCTTCAGCGGGGTTATGAACACTGAAGCTTTCTTT. Protein: CASSFSGVMNTEAFF. The full variable domain, in which reference TRBV5-1 and TRBJ1-1 provide the parts outside the CDR3, is KAGVTQTPRYLIKTRGQQVTLSCSPISGHRSVSWYQQTPGQGLQFLFEYFSETQRNKGNFPGRFSGRQFSNSRSEMNVSTLELGDSALYLCASSFSGVMNTEAFFGQGTRLTVV.

J is TRBJ2-1 and V is TRBV5-4, with D perhaps matching TRBD2 (5 bases). From germline, CDR1 is SGHNT and CDR2 YYREEE (reference sequence). The length of the CDR3 is 13 residues. V lost 4 bases and J 9 bases, leaving 14 bases between the germline ends. In DNA form, the CDR3 reads TGTGCCAGCAGCCCCCATCGGGCGGGTGAGCAGTTCTTC. Residues: CASSPHRAGEQFF.

This clone was seen more than once but under ten times. This chain connects TRBV2 to TRBJ2-5; D might be TRBD2 (7 bases). V lost 5 bases to trimming and J lost 1 base, with 14 bases between them. The CDR3 length is 15 residues. CDR1 and CDR2 from the germline V gene are SNHLY and FYNNEI. The CDR3 DNA follows: TGTGCCAGCAGTCCGTGGGGGGGGCTCCAAGAGACCCAGTACTTC. Translating it yields CASSPWGGLQETQYF.